This TCR beta chain was documented in a study of early T cells in non-severe SARS-CoV-2 infection. Each cDNA molecule carried a unique molecular identifier. TCRdb passed the 5' RACE reads through MiXCR, listing each CDR3 protein once. The data contain some 48,000 distinct CDR3 sequences, about 13% of them seen just once; the ten biggest clones take up about a tenth. The sequence derives from an adult who was a healthcare worker with PCR-confirmed SARS-CoV-2 infection or an uninfected control (not recorded which). Input material: whole blood.

The CDR3 is CATSGENSPLHF. CDR3 sequence (DNA): TGTGCCACCAGCGGGGAGAATTCACCCCTCCACTTT. V gene TRBV12-3 or TRBV12-4 combines with J gene TRBJ1-6; no clear D gene. Deletions cut 10 bases from V and 7 bases from J, with 11 bases between. This CDR3 contains 12 residues.